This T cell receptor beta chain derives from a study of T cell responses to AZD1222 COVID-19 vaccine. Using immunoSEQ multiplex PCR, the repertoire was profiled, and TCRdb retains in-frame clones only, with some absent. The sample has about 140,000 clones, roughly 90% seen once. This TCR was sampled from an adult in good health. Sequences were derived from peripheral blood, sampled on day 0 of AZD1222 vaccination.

As DNA, the CDR3 is TGCGCCAGTGCTAGGGACAGGGGTTCACCCCTCCACTTT. It specifies CASARDRGSPLHF. The rearrangement uses TRBV10-2 and TRBJ1-6; 10 bases line up with TRBD1. CDR3 size: 13 residues. Trimming took 9 bases from V and 9 from J; bases not matched to a gene: 5. The V gene's germline CDR1 is WSHSY and CDR2 SAAADI.